This TCR beta chain stems from a study of blood T cells in healthy people across ages. Study-level findings and limits: Because sorting was not performed, PBMCs prevented conclusive naive versus antigen-experienced comparison. Per million T cells, TCR beta diversity dropped about linearly as age rose. Unknown donor CMV status possibly confounded expanded clonotype changes.

A word on this clonotype: Its antigen is currently unknown.

This CDR3 contains 15 residues. Germline V gene lookup returns CDR1 SGHRS and CDR2 YFSETQ. The V and J ends lost 4 bases and 5 bases, in that order; junction bases with no gene match: 10. The second PCR ran about 6 to 12 cycles with a sample-barcoded 5' primer and J-beta primers. TCRdb reanalysed the 5' RACE reads using MiXCR and keeps one entry per CDR3 protein. Among roughly 680,000 distinct CDR3 sequences listed, approximately 52% were seen once. What was sequenced was blood. This receptor was taken from a woman of 80 years or more in good health. V is TRBV5-1 and J is TRBJ2-7; TRBD1 agrees at 9 bases. CDR3 protein: CASSTEGQGYDEQYF. The CDR3 DNA sequence: TGCGCCAGCAGCACCGAAGGACAGGGGTACGACGAGCAGTACTTC.